This TCR beta chain was retrieved from a study of T cell changes during pregnancy in multiple sclerosis. Measured with immunoSEQ multiplex PCR; TCRdb has only the in-frame clones, and not every one. The sample contains 90,000 to 120,000 clones, 92% of which appear only once. The V gene end was trimmed by 3 bases and the J gene end by 8 bases; junction bases not matched to a gene: 8. The CDR3 extends over 14 amino acids. In germline, CDR1 is SEHNR, CDR2 FQNEAQ (reference sequence). This receptor was taken from a female donor in good health, enrolled as a control in a pregnancy study. The rearrangement uses TRBV7-9 and TRBJ1-2, with 8 positions matching TRBD1. Sequencing used peripheral blood, obtained in the third trimester of pregnancy. The CDR3, as DNA: TGTGCCAGCAGCTTCGGGACAGGCCTAGGAGGCTACACCTTC. Its translation is CASSFGTGLGGYTF.